This T cell receptor beta chain is from a study of blood T cell repertoires in COVID-19. Study background: T cells, B-cell-depleted T cells, or PBMCs supplied cDNA or gDNA.

This CDR3 comprises 15 residues. CDR1 and CDR2 (germline): SQVTM, ANQGSEA. Trimming cost V 7 bases and J 1 base; bases outside gene matches: 9. The repertoire was sequenced with immunoSEQ multiplex PCR; TCRdb's copy has only in-frame clones and lacks some. The repertoire holds 90,000 or so clones, 70% to 80% seen once, with about 24% in the top ten. V gene TRBV29-1 combines with J gene TRBJ2-3; TRBD1 agrees at 9 bases. Sequences were obtained from peripheral blood. The origin of this receptor is a human donor in a cohort sampled during active COVID-19. The CDR3 DNA sequence: TGCAGCGGCAGAAACAGGGGGCTCGGCACAGATACGCAGTATTTT. This encodes CSGRNRGLGTDTQYF.